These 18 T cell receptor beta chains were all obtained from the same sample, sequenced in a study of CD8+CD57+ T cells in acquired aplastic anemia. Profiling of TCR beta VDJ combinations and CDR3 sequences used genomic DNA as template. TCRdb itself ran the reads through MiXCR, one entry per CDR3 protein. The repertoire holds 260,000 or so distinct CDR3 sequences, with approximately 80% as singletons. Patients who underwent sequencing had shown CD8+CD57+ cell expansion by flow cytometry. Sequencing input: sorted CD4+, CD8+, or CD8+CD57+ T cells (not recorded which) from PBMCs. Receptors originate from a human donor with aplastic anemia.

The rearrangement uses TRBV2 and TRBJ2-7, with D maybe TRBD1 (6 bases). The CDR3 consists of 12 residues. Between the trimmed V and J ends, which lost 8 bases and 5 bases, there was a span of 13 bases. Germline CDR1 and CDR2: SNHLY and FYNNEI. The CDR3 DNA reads TGTGCCAGCCTCACAGGGAGCAACGAGCAGTACTTC. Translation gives CASLTGSNEQYF.

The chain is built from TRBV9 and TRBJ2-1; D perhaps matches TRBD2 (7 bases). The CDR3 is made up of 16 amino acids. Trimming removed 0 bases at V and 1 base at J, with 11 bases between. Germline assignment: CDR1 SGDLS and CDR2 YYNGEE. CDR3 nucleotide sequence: TGTGCCAGCAGCGTAGGCGGGGGCCAATCCTACAATGAGCAGTTCTTC. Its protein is CASSVGGGQSYNEQFF. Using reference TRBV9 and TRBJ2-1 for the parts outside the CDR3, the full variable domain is DSGVTQTPKHLITATGQRVTLRCSPRSGDLSVYWYQQSLDQGLQFLIQYYNGEERAKGNILERFSAQQFPDLHSELNLSSLELGDSALYFCASSVGGGQSYNEQFFGPGTRLTVL.

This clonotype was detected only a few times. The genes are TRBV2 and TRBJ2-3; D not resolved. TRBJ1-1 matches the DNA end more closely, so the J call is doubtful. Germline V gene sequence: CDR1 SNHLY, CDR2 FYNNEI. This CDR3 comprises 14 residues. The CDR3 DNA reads TGTGCCAGCAGCCTGTCCCGCCTTAACACTGAAGCTTTCTTT. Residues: CASSLSRLNTEAFF.

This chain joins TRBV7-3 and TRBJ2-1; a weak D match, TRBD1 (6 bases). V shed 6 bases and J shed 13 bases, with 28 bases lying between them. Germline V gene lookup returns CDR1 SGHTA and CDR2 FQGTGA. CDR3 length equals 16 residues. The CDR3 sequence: CASSITGSPTSSTQFF. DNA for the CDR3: TGTGCCAGCAGTATTACAGGGTCCCCTACGAGCAGTACTCAGTTCTTC.

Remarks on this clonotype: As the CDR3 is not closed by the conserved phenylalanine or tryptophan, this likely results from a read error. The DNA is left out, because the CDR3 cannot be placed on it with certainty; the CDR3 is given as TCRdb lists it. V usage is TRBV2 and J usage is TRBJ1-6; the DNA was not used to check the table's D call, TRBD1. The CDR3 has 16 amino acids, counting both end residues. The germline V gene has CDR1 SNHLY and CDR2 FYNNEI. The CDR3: CASSLGGGGYNSPFHG.

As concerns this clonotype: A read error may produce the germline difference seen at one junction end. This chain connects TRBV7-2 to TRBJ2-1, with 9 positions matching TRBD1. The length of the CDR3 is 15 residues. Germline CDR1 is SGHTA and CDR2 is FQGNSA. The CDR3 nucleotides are TGTGCCAGTAGTTGGACAGGGGCCTCTGCCAATGGGCAGTCCTTC. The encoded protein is CASSWTGASANGQSF. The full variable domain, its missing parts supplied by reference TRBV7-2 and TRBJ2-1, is GAGVSQSPSNKVTEKGKDVELRCDPISGHTALYWYRQSLGQGLEFLIYFQGNSAPDKSGLPSDRFSAERTGGSVSTLTIQRTQQEDSAVYLCASSWTGASANGQSFGPGTRLTVL.

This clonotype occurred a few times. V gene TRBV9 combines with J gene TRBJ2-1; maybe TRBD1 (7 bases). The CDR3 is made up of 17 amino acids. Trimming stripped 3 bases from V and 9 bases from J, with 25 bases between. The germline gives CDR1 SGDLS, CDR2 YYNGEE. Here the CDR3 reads CASSGGDRQGGNTEQFF. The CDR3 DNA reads TGTGCCAGCAGCGGGGGGGACCGACAGGGAGGAAACACTGAGCAGTTCTTC.

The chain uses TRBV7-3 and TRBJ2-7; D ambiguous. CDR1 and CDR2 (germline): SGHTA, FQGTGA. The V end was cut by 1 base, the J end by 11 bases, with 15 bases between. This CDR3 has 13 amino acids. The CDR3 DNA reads TGTGCCAGCAGCTTAAATCCAGCCTACGCGGAGTACTTC. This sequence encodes CASSLNPAYAEYF.

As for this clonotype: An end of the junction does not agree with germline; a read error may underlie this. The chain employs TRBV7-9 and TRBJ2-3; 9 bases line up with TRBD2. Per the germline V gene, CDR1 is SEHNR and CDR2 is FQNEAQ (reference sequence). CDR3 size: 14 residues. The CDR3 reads CASSFPRSGGSDEF. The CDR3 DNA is TGTGCCAGCAGCTTTCCGAGAAGCGGGGGGAGCGATGAGTTT.

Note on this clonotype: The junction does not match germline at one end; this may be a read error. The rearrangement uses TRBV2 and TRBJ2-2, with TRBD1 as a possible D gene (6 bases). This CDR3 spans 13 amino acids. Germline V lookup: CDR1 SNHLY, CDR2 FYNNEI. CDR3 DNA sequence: TGTGCCAGCAGTGCAGGGGACACCGGTGAGCAGTTTTTC. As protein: CASSAGDTGEQFF.

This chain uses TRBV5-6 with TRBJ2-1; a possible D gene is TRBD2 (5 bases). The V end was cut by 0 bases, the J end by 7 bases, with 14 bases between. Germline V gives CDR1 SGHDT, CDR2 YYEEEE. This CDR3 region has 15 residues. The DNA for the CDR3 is TGTGCCAGCAGCTTGGAGAGGGTCCCTTTTAATGAGCAGTTCTTC. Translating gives CASSLERVPFNEQFF. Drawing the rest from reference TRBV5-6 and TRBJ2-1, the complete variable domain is DAGVTQSPTHLIKTRGQQVTLRCSPKSGHDTVSWYQQALGQGPQFIFQYYEEEERQRGNFPDRFSGHQFPNYSSELNVNALLLGDSALYLCASSLERVPFNEQFFGPGTRLTVL.

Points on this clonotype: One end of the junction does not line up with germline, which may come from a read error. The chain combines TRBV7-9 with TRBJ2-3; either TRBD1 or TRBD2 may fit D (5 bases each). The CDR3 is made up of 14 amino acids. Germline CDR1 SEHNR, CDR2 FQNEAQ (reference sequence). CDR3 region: CASSLAGGYGAQYF. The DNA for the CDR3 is TGTGCCAGCAGCTTAGCGGGTGGTTACGGGGCGCAGTACTTT. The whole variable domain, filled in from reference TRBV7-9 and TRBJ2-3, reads DTGVSQNPRHKITKRGQNVTFRCDPISEHNRLYWYRQTLGQGPEFLTYFQNEAQLEKSRLLSDRFSAERPKGSFSTLEIQRTEQGDSAMYLCASSLAGGYGAQYFGPGTRLTVL.

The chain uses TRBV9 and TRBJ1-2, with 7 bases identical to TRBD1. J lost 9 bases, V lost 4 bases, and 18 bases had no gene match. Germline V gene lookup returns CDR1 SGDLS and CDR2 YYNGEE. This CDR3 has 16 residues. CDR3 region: CASSLQGTGELFCYTF. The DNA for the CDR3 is TGTGCCAGCAGCCTACAGGGGACCGGGGAGCTGTTTTGCTACACCTTC. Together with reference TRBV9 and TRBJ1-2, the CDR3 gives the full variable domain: DSGVTQTPKHLITATGQRVTLRCSPRSGDLSVYWYQQSLDQGLQFLIQYYNGEERAKGNILERFSAQQFPDLHSELNLSSLELGDSALYFCASSLQGTGELFCYTFGSGTRLTVV.

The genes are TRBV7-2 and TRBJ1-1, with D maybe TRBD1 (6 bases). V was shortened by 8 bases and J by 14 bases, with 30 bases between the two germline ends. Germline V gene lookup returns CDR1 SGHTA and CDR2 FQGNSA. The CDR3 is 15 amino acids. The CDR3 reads CASGDGGTDTQEFFF. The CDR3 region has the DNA TGTGCCAGCGGGGACGGGGGCACAGATACGCAGGAATTCTTCTTT.

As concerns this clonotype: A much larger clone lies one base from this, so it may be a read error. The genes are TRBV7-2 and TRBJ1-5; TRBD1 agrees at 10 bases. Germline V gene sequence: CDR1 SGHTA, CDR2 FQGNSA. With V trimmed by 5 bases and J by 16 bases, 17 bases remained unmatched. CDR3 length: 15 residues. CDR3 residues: CASSVTGGADYGYHF. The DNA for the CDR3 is TGTGCCAGCAGCGTGACAGGGGGCGCCGACTATGGCTACCATTTT.

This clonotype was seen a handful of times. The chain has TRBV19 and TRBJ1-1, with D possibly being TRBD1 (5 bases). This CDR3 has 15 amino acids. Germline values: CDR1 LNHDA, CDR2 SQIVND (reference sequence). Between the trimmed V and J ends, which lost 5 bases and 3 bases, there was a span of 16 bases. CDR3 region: CASSHGGRRDTEAFF. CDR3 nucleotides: TGTGCCAGTAGTCACGGGGGTCGGAGGGACACTGAAGCTTTCTTT.

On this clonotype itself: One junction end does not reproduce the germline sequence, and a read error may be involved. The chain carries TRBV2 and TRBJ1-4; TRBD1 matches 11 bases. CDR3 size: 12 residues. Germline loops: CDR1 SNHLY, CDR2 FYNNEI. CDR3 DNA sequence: TGTGCCAGCGGGACAGGGGGAGACAACATGTTGTTT. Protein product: CASGTGGDNMLF. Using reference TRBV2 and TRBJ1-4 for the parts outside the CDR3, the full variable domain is EPEVTQTPSHQVTQMGQEVILRCVPISNHLYFYWYRQILGQKVEFLVSFYNNEISEKSEIFDDQFSVERPDGSNFTLKIRSTKLEDSAMYFCASGTGGDNMLFGSGTQLSVL.

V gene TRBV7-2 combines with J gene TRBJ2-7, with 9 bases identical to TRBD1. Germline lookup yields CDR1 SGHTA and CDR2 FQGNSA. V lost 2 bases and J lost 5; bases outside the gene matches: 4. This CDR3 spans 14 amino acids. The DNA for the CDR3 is TGTGCCAGCAGCTTATATACAGGGGGCGACGAGCAGTACTTC. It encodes CASSLYTGGDEQYF.